This paragraph reports one T cell receptor (beta chain). Its target antigen remains unknown. The junction does not match germline at one end; this may be a read error. The CDR3 runs 16 residues from the cysteine to the phenylalanine. Solely the CDR3 DNA is kept, with 48 bases framed from the first base. CDR1 and CDR2, looked up from the germline V gene, are MNHNS and SASEGT. The library was made by multiplex PCR. This sample was sequenced with an Illumina HiSeq 2500. TCRbeta libraries were constructed through three rounds of nested PCR with primers (Table S4) according to protocols modified from ARM-PCR. PCR products of 200-500 bp were gel-excised and purified with the QIAquick gel extraction kit before sequencing. The authors processed their data as follows. Reads were cleaned using Trimmomatic, were merged into complete CDR3 sequences using FLASH, and were assigned to V(D)J germline segments using MiTCR. Clonal diversity was calculated as the inverse Simpson's index using VDJtools. Productive reads were defined as in-frame sequences without a premature stop codon. TCRdb applied fastp at Q25 and MiXCR to the public reads, then kept only in-frame beta chains. Each entry is one CDR3 protein sequence, shown with its most common DNA and genes. What appears here as the V and J calls and clone size reflects TCRdb's work, not the paper's. This sample has fewer than 100,000 distinct CDR3 sequences in its table, and about four fifths of those were observed once. Jointly, the top ten make up around half of the sample.

This sample is part of a study of tumor and adjacent non-tumor tissue in lung cancer (dated by TCRdb to the late 2010s). For the wider study: By cancer type, the cohort comprised 12 adenocarcinoma patients, 2 squamous cell carcinoma patients and 1 small cell lung cancer patient. For each patient, one tumor sample and one normal lung sample were taken, giving around 31 paired specimens that underwent TCRbeta CDR3 sequencing. Using bulk TCRbeta repertoires from 15 lung cancer patients, the study set lung tumor tissue side by side with matched distant non-tumor lung tissue. Among the roughly 15 patients, ages ranged from roughly 31 to 80 years, about 10 were men and 5 were women, and disease was TNM stage I to III. Sequencing produced roughly 130 million productive TCRbeta reads in total, an average of approximately 4 million reads per sample.

RNA was isolated from bulk, unsorted tissue, and RNA quality was assessed with a NanoDrop ND-1000 and an Agilent 2100. The normal lung samples consisted of distant non-tumor tissue collected more than 3 cm from the tumor edge. Newly diagnosed lung cancer patients without prior chemotherapy who had been admitted for thoracic surgery in China between August and November 2014 were enrolled as donors. Patients with previous radiotherapy or chemotherapy, or with another concurrent cancer, were excluded from the study. Pieces of surgical tissue measuring about 1-2.1 cm3 were kept in RNAlater solution and held at -80 degrees C until needed. What the study reported, not specific to this receptor: TCR diversity was significantly higher in younger patients, and greater tumor TCR diversity was associated with shorter overall survival and shorter disease-free survival. A significantly larger cumulative share of the repertoire was made up by the top 100 clones in normal lung than in tumor tissue. The cohort had only roughly 16 patients, and the authors noted that larger samples and more detailed clinical data are needed. Tumor tissue showed significantly higher TCR diversity (inverse Simpson) than normal lung tissue, at 431.37 vs 166.20 (P = 0.0075, Mann-Whitney U test). Neither the sequencing platform nor unique molecular identifiers are mentioned in the methods. Because peripheral blood was not sequenced, blood TCRbeta repertoires in the lung cancer patients of the study were not examined.

The receptor was isolated from a man aged 55-75 years with non-small cell lung cancer. The chain couples TRBV6-1 to TRBJ2-2, with 10 middle bases fitting TRBD2. Sequencing input: distant non-tumor lung tissue. The nucleotide sequence reads TGTGTCAGCAGCGCCGGGACTAGCGCTAACATCGGGGAGTTGTTTTTT. The resulting protein is CVSSAGTSANIGELFF.